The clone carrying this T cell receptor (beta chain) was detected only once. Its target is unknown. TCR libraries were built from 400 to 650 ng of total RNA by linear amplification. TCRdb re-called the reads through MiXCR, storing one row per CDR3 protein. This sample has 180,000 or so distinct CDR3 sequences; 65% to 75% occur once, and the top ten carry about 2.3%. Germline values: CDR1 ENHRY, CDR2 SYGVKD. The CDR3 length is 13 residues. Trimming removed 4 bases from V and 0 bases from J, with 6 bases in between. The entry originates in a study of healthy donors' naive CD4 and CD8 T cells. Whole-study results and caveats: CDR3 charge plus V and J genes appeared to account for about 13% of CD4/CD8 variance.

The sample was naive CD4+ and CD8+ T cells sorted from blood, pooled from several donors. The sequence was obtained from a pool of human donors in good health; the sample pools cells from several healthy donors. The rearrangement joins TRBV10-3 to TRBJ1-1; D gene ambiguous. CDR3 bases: TGTGCCATCAGTGCACAGCTGAACACTGAAGCTTTCTTT. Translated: CAISAQLNTEAFF.